This T cell receptor beta chain was profiled in a study of technical replicates of blood from a handful of donors. This clone was counted a single time. The repertoire was sequenced with immunoSEQ multiplex PCR; TCRdb's copy has only in-frame clones and lacks some. This sample has 65,000 to 80,000 clones, with about nine tenths found just once. The V gene's germline CDR1 is MNHNY and CDR2 SVGAGI (reference sequence). The CDR3 loop spans 14 amino acids. With 11 bases clipped from V and 0 bases from J, the junction kept 3 bases outside the gene matches. The receptor was derived from a human donor in good health. The rearrangement uses TRBV6-6 and TRBJ2-1; TRBD2 matches at 11 bases. Sequencing was performed on T cells isolated from PBMCs. CDR3 nucleotides: TGTGCCGGGACTAGCGGAAACTCCTACAATGAGCAGTTCTTC. Amino acid sequence: CAGTSGNSYNEQFF.